These 21 T cell receptor beta chains were all obtained from the same sample, sequenced in a study of T cells in Graves' hyperthyroidism and ophthalmopathy. Amplified regions were TCR beta CDR3 sequences from RNA transcripts. First-round RT-PCR with HTBI primers amplified the TCR CDR3 region. TCRdb redid the calling of the multiplex PCR reads with MiXCR, one entry per CDR3 protein. The sample shows almost 350,000 distinct CDR3 sequences, 18% of them seen only once. Sequenced: blood. The receptors here all came from a woman aged 40 to 50 with Graves' ophthalmopathy.

This clonotype was seen at least ten times. The CDR3 DNA sequence: TGCGCCAGCAGTGAGGGAACTAGCGGGCGGCCCCAGTACTTC. Its protein is CASSEGTSGRPQYF. The rearrangement links TRBV10-2 to TRBJ2-5; 9 nucleotides line up with TRBD2. From germline, CDR1 is WSHSY and CDR2 SAAADI. This CDR3 contains 14 residues. The ends lost 2 bases at V and 9 bases at J; junction bases unmatched: 7.

This clonotype was seen many times. The V gene is TRBV12-3 or TRBV12-4, the J gene TRBJ2-3, with no clear D. The CDR3 loop spans 14 amino acids. With 5 bases removed from V and 0 bases from J, the gap between germline ends came to 9 bases. The CDR3 reads CASSIYPSTDTQYF. CDR3 in DNA: TGTGCCAGCAGTATATACCCAAGCACAGATACGCAGTATTTT.

This clonotype was seen a single time. An end of the junction does not agree with germline; a read error may underlie this. This chain links TRBV30 with TRBJ2-1; tentatively, D is TRBD1 (6 bases). The CDR3 extends over 13 amino acids. CDR1 is GTSNPN and CDR2 is SVGIG in the germline V gene (reference sequence). Here the CDR3 reads CAWSRDTYNERFF. In DNA, the CDR3 is TGTGCCTGGTCCCGGGACACGTACAATGAGCGGTTCTTC. The entire variable domain, with the rest obtained from reference TRBV30 and TRBJ2-1, is as follows: SQTIHQWPATLVQPVGSPLSLECTVEGTSNPNLYWYRQAAGRGLQLLFYSVGIGQISSEVPQNLSASRPQDRQFILSSKKLLLSDSGFYLCAWSRDTYNERFFGPGTRLTVL.

This clonotype was counted at least ten times. The CDR3 protein is CASSLSFGVEGYTF. CDR3 nucleotides: TGTGCCAGCAGTTTATCCTTCGGGGTAGAAGGCTACACCTTC. J is TRBJ1-2 and V is TRBV27; D is undetermined. Between the trimmed V and J ends, which lost 0 bases and 8 bases, there was a span of 13 bases. This CDR3 region has 14 residues. The V gene's germline CDR1 is MNHEY and CDR2 SMNVEV (reference sequence).

This clonotype was seen many times. The chain combines TRBV5-1 with TRBJ1-2; the match to TRBD1 covers 7 bases. The CDR3 runs to 11 residues. The germline gives CDR1 SGHRS, CDR2 YFSETQ. V dropped 4 bases and J dropped 14; count of bases not matched to a gene: 8. The CDR3 coding sequence is TGCGCCAGCAGCGACCTAGACAGGGTAACCTTC. It yields the protein CASSDLDRVTF.

This chain joins TRBV27 and TRBJ2-5; 7 bases are shared with TRBD2. Looked up from germline, CDR1 is MNHEY and CDR2 is SMNVEV (reference sequence). The CDR3 extends over 14 amino acids. J gave up 7 bases and V 5 bases, and 10 bases lay outside the gene matches. Here the CDR3 reads CASSGLAVRGTQYF. Written as DNA, the CDR3 is TGTGCCAGCAGTGGGCTAGCGGTCCGGGGGACCCAGTACTTC.

This clonotype was recorded many times. This chain uses TRBV20-1 with TRBJ1-1, with no clear D. V was shortened by 4 bases and J by 1 base, with 16 bases between the two germline ends. The CDR3 totals 15 residues. CDR1 is DFQATT and CDR2 is SNEGSKA in the germline V gene (reference sequence). CDR3: CSAKTADGPNTEAFF. As DNA, the CDR3 is TGCAGTGCTAAAACCGCGGACGGCCCGAACACTGAAGCTTTCTTT.

This clonotype was recorded many times. The rearrangement links TRBV19 to TRBJ2-4; 8 bases line up with TRBD2. Germline CDR1 reads LNHDA; CDR2 reads SQIVND (reference sequence). The V segment lost 5 bases and the J segment 8 bases; nucleotides outside the gene matches: 8. The CDR3 covers 14 residues. CDR3 residues: CASSQAGVGDIQYF. For the CDR3, the DNA is TGTGCCAGTAGTCAAGCGGGAGTTGGAGACATTCAGTACTTC.

In this sample, this clonotype turned up many times. The chain is built from TRBV28 and TRBJ1-2; 9 bases are shared with TRBD1. Germline-derived CDR1 and CDR2 are MDHEN and SYDVKM. The length of the CDR3 is 15 residues. J gave up 3 bases and V 6 bases, and 8 bases lay outside the gene matches. CDR3 sequence: CASRVRDRDDYGYTF. Written as DNA, the CDR3 is TGTGCCAGCAGAGTCCGGGACAGGGATGACTATGGCTACACCTTC.

About this clonotype itself: A much larger clone lies one base from this, so it may be a read error. The chain couples TRBV28 to TRBJ2-7; either TRBD1 or TRBD2 may supply D (5 bases each). This CDR3 has 16 residues. Germline lookup yields CDR1 MDHEN and CDR2 SYDVKM. V dropped 3 bases and J dropped 3 bases, with 18 bases sitting between them. This chain's CDR3 is CASSFGPGRLRYEQYF. CDR3 sequence (DNA): TGTGCCAGCAGTTTTGGCCCGGGACGGCTTCGCTACGAGCAGTACTTC.

This clonotype occurred many times. The rearrangement links TRBV28 to TRBJ2-5, with TRBD1 matching 9 bases. In germline, CDR1 is MDHEN, CDR2 SYDVKM. The trim removed 4 bases at V and 4 bases at J, leaving 4 bases unmatched. CDR3 size: 14 residues. CDR3 coding DNA: TGTGCCAGCAGTTACAGGGGGCGCGGAGAGACCCAGTACTTC. It encodes CASSYRGRGETQYF.

This chain joins TRBV30 and TRBJ2-7, with 7 bases fitting TRBD1. The CDR3 loop spans 15 amino acids. V dropped 1 base and J dropped 3; count of bases not matched to a gene: 9. The V gene's germline CDR1 is GTSNPN and CDR2 SVGIG (reference sequence). CDR3 coding DNA: TGTGCCTGGAGTGGAGCCGGGACAGTAAACTACGAGCAGTACTTC. Residues: CAWSGAGTVNYEQYF.

This clonotype has a count of ten or more. The chain combines TRBV18 with TRBJ2-7; 10 nucleotides match TRBD2. There are 17 residues in the CDR3. V lost 4 bases to trimming and J lost 3 bases; unmatched junction nucleotides: 12. Germline V CDR1 and CDR2: KGHSH, LQKENI. CDR3 protein: CASSQNPTSGIFYEQYF. The CDR3 DNA reads as TGTGCCAGCTCACAGAACCCAACTAGCGGGATTTTCTACGAGCAGTACTTC.

This clonotype was seen ten or more times. This chain connects TRBV12-3 or TRBV12-4 to TRBJ1-6; 7 bases are a match to TRBD1. The CDR3 loop spans 15 amino acids. V dropped 6 bases and J dropped 7; count of bases not matched to a gene: 9. The CDR3: CASRRGQAGNSPLHF. The DNA for the CDR3 is TGTGCCAGCAGAAGAGGACAGGCAGGAAATTCACCCCTCCACTTT.

The chain uses TRBV7-2 and TRBJ2-7; TRBD2 aligns across 10 bases. The CDR3 runs to 15 residues. The germline V gene has CDR1 SGHTA and CDR2 FQGNSA. Trimming removed 4 bases from V and 4 bases from J; junction bases left unmatched: 7. For the CDR3, the DNA is TGTGCCAGCAGCTCTAGCGGGGGAGAGGCATACGAGCAGTACTTC. Residues: CASSSSGGEAYEQYF.

The table lists this clonotype with many counts. V gene TRBV6-1 combines with J gene TRBJ2-3; D is uncertain. CDR1 is MNHNS and CDR2 is SASEGT in the germline V gene. CDR3 length equals 12 residues. Trimming shortened V by 4 bases and J by 3 bases, and 5 bases separated the two germline ends. CDR3 nucleotide sequence: TGTGCCAGCAGTGCCCTTACAGATACGCAGTATTTT. It specifies CASSALTDTQYF.

This clonotype was seen many times. The chain uses TRBV11-2 and TRBJ2-1; perhaps TRBD2 as D (6 bases). This CDR3 contains 15 residues. CDR1 SGHAT and CDR2 FQNNGV come from the germline V gene. The V end lost 4 bases, the J end lost 10 bases, and 20 bases lay between the germline ends. In DNA, the CDR3 is TGTGCCAGCAGCTCCAACTTAGCGGACCGATCGGAGCAGTTCTTC. This gives the protein CASSSNLADRSEQFF.

At least ten counts were recorded for this clonotype. The CDR3 protein is CASSWYQGGGTEAFF. The CDR3, as DNA: TGTGCCAGCAGCTGGTATCAGGGAGGCGGCACTGAAGCTTTCTTT. The rearrangement joins TRBV13 to TRBJ1-1, with D perhaps matching TRBD1 (5 bases). Trimming removed 4 bases at V and 4 bases at J, with 16 bases between. CDR1 and CDR2 from the germline V gene are PRHDT and FYEKMQ (reference sequence). CDR3 size: 15 residues.

This clonotype was detected many times. V usage is TRBV29-1 and J usage is TRBJ2-7; D possibly matches TRBD1 or TRBD2 (6 bases each). The CDR3 is made up of 13 amino acids. V was trimmed by 5 bases and J by 6 bases, leaving 17 bases between them. Per germline, CDR1 SQVTM and CDR2 ANQGSEA. The CDR3 protein is CSVIGGRGREQYF. As DNA, the CDR3 is TGCAGCGTTATAGGGGGTCGGGGGCGCGAGCAGTACTTC.

This clonotype was picked up a small number of times. This chain connects TRBV19 to TRBJ1-1; TRBD1 matches at 7 bases. This CDR3 has 14 residues. Germline assignment: CDR1 LNHDA and CDR2 SQIVND (reference sequence). Losses at the gene ends were 6 bases for V and 3 bases for J; bases not matched to a gene: 7. CDR3 sequence: CASRTTGAYTEAFF. The CDR3 nucleotides are TGTGCCAGTAGGACTACAGGGGCGTACACTGAAGCTTTCTTT.

This clonotype occurred many times. The chain couples TRBV12-3 or TRBV12-4 to TRBJ2-3; D may correspond to TRBD1 or TRBD2 (5 bases each). The V and J ends lost 2 bases and 0 bases respectively, with 9 bases between them. The CDR3 covers 15 residues. CDR3 nucleotide sequence: TGTGCCAGCAGTTTAACGGGGCTTAGCACAGATACGCAGTATTTT. It specifies CASSLTGLSTDTQYF.